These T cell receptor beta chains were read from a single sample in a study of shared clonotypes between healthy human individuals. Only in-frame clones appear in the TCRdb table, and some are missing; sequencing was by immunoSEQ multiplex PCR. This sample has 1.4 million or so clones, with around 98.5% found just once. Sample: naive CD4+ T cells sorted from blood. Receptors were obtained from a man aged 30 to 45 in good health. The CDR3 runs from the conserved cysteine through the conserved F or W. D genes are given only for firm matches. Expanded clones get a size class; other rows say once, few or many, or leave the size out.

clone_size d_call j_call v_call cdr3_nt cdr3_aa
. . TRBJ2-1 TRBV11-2 TGTGCCATCGGGAAGGGACTTAGAGCACTTGAGCAGTTCTTC CAIGKGLRALEQFF
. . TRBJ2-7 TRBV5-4 TGTGCCAGCAGCTTGGAACCGTCCTCCTACGAGCAGTACTTC CASSLEPSSYEQYF
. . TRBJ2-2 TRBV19 TGTGCCAGTAGTATAGCGGGAGTTACCGGGGAGCTGTTTTTT CASSIAGVTGELFF
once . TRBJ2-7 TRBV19 TGTGCCAGTAGTATCCAGGAACAAACCTACGAGCAGTACTTC CASSIQEQTYEQYF
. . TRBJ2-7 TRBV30 TGTGCCTGGGATCTAGGGGACCTCTACGAGCAGTACTTC CAWDLGDLYEQYF
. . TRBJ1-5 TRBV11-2 TGTGCCAGCAGCTTAGACTGGGGTCAGCCCCAGCATTTT CASSLDWGQPQHF
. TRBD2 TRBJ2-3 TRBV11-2 TGTGCCAGCAGCTTGTTACTAGCGGGAGGAAGCACAGATACGCAGTATTTT CASSLLLAGGSTDTQYF
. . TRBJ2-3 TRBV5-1 TGCGCCAGCAGCTTGGAGCAGGGGCGCACAGATACGCAGTATTTT CASSLEQGRTDTQYF
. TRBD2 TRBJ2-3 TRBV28 TGTGCCAGCGGGATAGCGGGAACCACAGATACGCAGTATTTT CASGIAGTTDTQYF
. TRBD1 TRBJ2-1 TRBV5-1 TGCGCCAGCAGCGGAGCGACAGGGACAGGGGAAGAGCAGTTCTTC CASSGATGTGEEQFF
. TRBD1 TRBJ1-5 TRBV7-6 TGTGCCAGCAGCGAATGGGACAGGAATAATCAGCCCCAGCATTTT CASSEWDRNNQPQHF
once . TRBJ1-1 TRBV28 TGTGCCAGCAGTTTAGGGCACGGCCGGACGAACACTGAAGCTTTCTTT CASSLGHGRTNTEAFF
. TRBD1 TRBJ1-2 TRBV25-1 TGTGCCAGCAGTGCCCCGGACAGGTCCGGCTATGGCTACACCTTC CASSAPDRSGYGYTF
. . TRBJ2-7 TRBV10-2 TGCGCCAGCAGTGAGCTTAGCGACGAGCAGTACTTC CASSELSDEQYF
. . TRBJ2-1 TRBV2 TGTGCCAGCAGTGAAGCAGGGCAGGGGATCAGTGAGCAGTTCTTC CASSEAGQGISEQFF